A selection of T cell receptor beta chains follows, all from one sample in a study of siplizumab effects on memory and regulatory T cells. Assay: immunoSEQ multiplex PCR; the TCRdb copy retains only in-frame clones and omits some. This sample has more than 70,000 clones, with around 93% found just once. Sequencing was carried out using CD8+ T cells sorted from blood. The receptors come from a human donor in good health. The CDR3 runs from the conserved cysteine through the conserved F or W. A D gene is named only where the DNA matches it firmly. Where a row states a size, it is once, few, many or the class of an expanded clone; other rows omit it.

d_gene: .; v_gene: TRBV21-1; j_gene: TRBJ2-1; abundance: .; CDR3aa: CASSKTSGTYNEQFF; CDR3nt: TGTGCCAGCAGCAAAACTAGCGGGACATACAATGAGCAGTTCTTC
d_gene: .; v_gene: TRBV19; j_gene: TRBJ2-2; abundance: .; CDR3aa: CASSIGIELFF; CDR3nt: TGTGCCAGTAGTATAGGGATCGAGCTGTTTTTT
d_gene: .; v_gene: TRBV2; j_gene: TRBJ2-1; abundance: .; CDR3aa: CATLTRGDGNNEQFF; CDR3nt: TGTGCCACCCTCACCAGAGGGGACGGTAACAATGAGCAGTTCTTC
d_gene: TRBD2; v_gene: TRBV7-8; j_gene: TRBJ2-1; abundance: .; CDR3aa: CASSHPLAGAQPEQFF; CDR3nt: TGTGCCAGCAGCCACCCATTAGCGGGAGCCCAACCTGAGCAGTTCTTC
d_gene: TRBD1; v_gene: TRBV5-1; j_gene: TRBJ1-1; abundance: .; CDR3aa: CASSFGQDTEAFF; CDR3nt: TGCGCCAGCAGCTTTGGACAGGACACTGAAGCTTTCTTT
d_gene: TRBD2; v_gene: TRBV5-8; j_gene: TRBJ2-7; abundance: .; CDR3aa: CASSLVGAGATYEQYF; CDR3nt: TGTGCCAGCAGCTTGGTTGGAGCGGGAGCTACCTACGAGCAGTACTTC
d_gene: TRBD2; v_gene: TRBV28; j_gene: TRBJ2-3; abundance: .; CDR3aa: CASRGLAESTDTQYF; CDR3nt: TGTGCCAGCAGAGGACTAGCGGAAAGCACAGATACGCAGTATTTT
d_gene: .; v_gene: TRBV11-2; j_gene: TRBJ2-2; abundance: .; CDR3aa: CASSLDPTWQGRAGELFF; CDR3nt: TGTGCCAGCAGCTTAGACCCGACGTGGCAGGGAAGGGCCGGGGAGCTGTTTTTT
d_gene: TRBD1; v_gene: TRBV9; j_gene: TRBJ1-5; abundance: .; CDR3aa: CASSEWDSINQPQHF; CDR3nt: TGTGCCAGCAGCGAATGGGACAGCATAAATCAGCCCCAGCATTTT
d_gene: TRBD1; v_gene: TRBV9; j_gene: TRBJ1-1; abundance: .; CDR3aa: CASSPGGGQTSGTEAFF; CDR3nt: TGTGCCAGCAGCCCAGGGGGGGGACAGACCTCAGGGACTGAAGCTTTCTTT
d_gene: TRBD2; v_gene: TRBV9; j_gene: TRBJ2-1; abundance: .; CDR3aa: CASSTTPKREGINEQFF; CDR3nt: TGTGCCAGCAGCACAACACCCAAGCGGGAGGGGATCAATGAGCAGTTCTTC
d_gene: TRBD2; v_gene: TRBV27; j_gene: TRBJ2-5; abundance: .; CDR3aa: CASSPTSGGKETQYF; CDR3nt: TGTGCCAGTTCCCCGACTAGCGGGGGGAAAGAGACCCAGTACTTC
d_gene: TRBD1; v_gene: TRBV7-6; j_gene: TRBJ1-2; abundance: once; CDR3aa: CASSDHPGTDYGYTF; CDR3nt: TGTGCCAGCAGTGACCATCCCGGGACAGACTATGGCTACACCTTC
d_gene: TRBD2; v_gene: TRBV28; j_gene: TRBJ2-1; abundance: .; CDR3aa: CASSLGPGVLTSGRGNEQFF; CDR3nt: TGTGCCAGCAGTTTGGGCCCCGGCGTCCTTACTAGCGGGAGAGGGAATGAGCAGTTCTTC
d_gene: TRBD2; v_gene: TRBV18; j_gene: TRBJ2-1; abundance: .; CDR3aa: CASSLTTSGSYNEQFF; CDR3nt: TGTGCCAGCTCGCTCACCACTAGCGGGAGCTACAATGAGCAGTTCTTC